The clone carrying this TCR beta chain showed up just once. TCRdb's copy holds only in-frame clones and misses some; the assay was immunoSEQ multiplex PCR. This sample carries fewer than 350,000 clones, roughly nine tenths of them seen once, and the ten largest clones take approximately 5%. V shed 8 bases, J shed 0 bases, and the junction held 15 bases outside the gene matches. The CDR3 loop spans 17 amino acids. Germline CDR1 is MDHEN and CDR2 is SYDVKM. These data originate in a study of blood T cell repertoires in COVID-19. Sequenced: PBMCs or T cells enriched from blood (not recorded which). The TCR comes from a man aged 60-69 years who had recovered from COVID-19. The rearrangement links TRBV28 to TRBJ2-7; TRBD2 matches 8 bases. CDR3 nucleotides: TGTGCCAGCCTATCGCCGGCCAGCGGGAGCGACTCCTACGAGCAGTACTTC. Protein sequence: CASLSPASGSDSYEQYF.